This T cell receptor beta chain was identified in a study of tumor-infiltrating lymphocytes in primary liver carcinoma. Using a constant-region primer together with ProtoScript II reverse transcriptase, TCR beta cDNA was made from about 500 ng of total RNA. Sequencing libraries for TCR beta derived from three nested multiplex PCR rounds that used slightly modified ARM-PCR. TRBV1-TRBV30 forward and Cbeta reverse primers drove the first two roughly 10-cycle rounds. In TCRdb, the multiplex PCR reads were re-called with MiXCR into one record per CDR3 protein. Here the sample spans approximately 30,000 distinct CDR3 sequences, about 71% being singletons. The approximately 17-32 mg bulk tissue piece was not sorted before simultaneous RNA and DNA extraction. This clonotype appeared many times. Trimming removed 8 bases from V and 0 bases from J; junction bases left unmatched: 3. CDR1 SGHAT and CDR2 FQNNGV come from the germline V gene. This CDR3 is 13 amino acids long.

This receptor was taken from a woman younger than 45 with primary liver carcinoma and hepatitis B virus infection. The V gene is TRBV11-2, the J gene TRBJ2-5; 7 nucleotides line up with TRBD2. Material for sequencing was liver tumor tissue from sampling region 3. The subset here: tumor region T3, left-lateral pole. The CDR3 DNA reads TGTGCCAGCGGGGGGGGGGACCAAGAGACCCAGTACTTC. This codes for CASGGGDQETQYF.